One sample yielded the 22 T cell receptor beta chains listed below, sequenced in a study of radiotherapy plus CTLA-4 blockade in lung cancer. Libraries were prepared by immunoSEQ multiplex PCR; TCRdb keeps only in-frame clonotypes and omits some of them. The data show 39,000 or so clones, about 70% seen once. Sample: peripheral blood, taken from a patient treated with radiotherapy plus ipilimumab. These receptors were collected from a human donor with non-small cell lung cancer who had stable disease on radiotherapy plus ipilimumab.

The rearrangement uses TRBV12-5 and TRBJ1-2; 9 bases fit TRBD1. The CDR3 extends over 16 amino acids. V was pared by 5 bases and J by 2 bases, with 9 bases of the junction left unmatched. Looked up from germline, CDR1 is LGHNT and CDR2 is FRNRAP. Here the CDR3 DNA reads TGTGCTAGTGGTCCACCTCCGGGACAGGGAAACTATGGCTACACCTTC. As protein: CASGPPPGQGNYGYTF. Based on the CDR3 plus reference TRBV12-5 and TRBJ1-2, the full variable domain is DARVTQTPRHKVTEMGQEVTMRCQPILGHNTVFWYRQTMMQGLELLAYFRNRAPLDDSGMPKDRFSAEMPDATLATLKIQPSEPRDSAVYFCASGPPPGQGNYGYTFGSGTRLTVV.

V is TRBV28 and J is TRBJ2-5; 11 positions match TRBD2. Germline V lookup: CDR1 MDHEN, CDR2 SYDVKM. Germline trimming cut 7 bases from V and 5 bases from J; bases unmatched to any gene: 9. This CDR3 has 15 amino acids. CDR3 sequence: CASTSLAGGPETQYF. CDR3 nucleotides: TGTGCCAGCACCTCTTTAGCGGGGGGGCCGGAGACCCAGTACTTC.

The genes are TRBV7-8 and TRBJ2-7; the D call may be TRBD1 or TRBD2 (7 bases each). The length of the CDR3 is 16 residues. From germline, CDR1 is SGHVS and CDR2 FQNEAQ. Trimming shortened V by 3 bases and J by 2 bases, and 17 bases separated the two germline ends. CDR3 protein: CASSFPGRQGAYEQYF. The CDR3 DNA reads as TGTGCCAGCAGCTTCCCCGGGAGGCAGGGGGCCTACGAGCAGTACTTC.

The chain employs TRBV9 and TRBJ2-5, with 10 bases that match TRBD2. Looked up from germline, CDR1 is SGDLS and CDR2 is YYNGEE. V was clipped by 0 bases and J by 11 bases; unmatched bases: 10. The CDR3 length is 15 residues. The CDR3 protein is CASSVGLAGEELQYF. The CDR3 coding sequence is TGTGCCAGCAGCGTAGGGCTAGCGGGGGAGGAATTGCAGTACTTC.

The V gene is TRBV19, the J gene TRBJ2-6; D is perhaps TRBD1 (6 bases). Trimming removed 1 base from V and 0 bases from J, with 7 bases in between. Germline V gene sequence: CDR1 LNHDA, CDR2 SQIVND (reference sequence). The CDR3 consists of 16 residues. The CDR3 is CASSIAQGSGANVLTF. Written as DNA, the CDR3 is TGTGCCAGTAGTATAGCACAGGGCTCTGGGGCCAACGTCCTGACTTTC.

V is TRBV7-8 and J is TRBJ1-2; the match to TRBD1 covers 8 bases. The CDR3 covers 18 residues. Germline assignment: CDR1 SGHVS and CDR2 FQNEAQ. V was pared by 0 bases and J by 4 bases, with 13 bases of the junction left unmatched. CDR3 loop: CASSLALTRGLVSYGYTF. The CDR3 region has the DNA TGTGCCAGCAGCTTAGCGCTAACCAGGGGGCTCGTTAGCTATGGCTACACCTTC. The whole variable domain, remainder taken from reference TRBV7-8 and TRBJ1-2, is GAGVSQSPRYKVAKRGQDVALRCDPISGHVSLFWYQQALGQGPEFLTYFQNEAQLDKSGLPSDRFFAERPEGSVSTLKIQRTQQEDSAVYLCASSLALTRGLVSYGYTFGSGTRLTVV.

The chain is built from TRBV10-2 and TRBJ1-2; D not certain. Trimming took 0 bases from V and 3 from J, leaving 11 bases between them. Germline V gene data show CDR1 as WSHSY and CDR2 as SAAADI. The CDR3 contains 15 residues. CDR3 in DNA: TGCGCCAGCAGTGAGTCGCCAGGAAAGGACTATGGCTACACCTTC. Its translation is CASSESPGKDYGYTF.

This chain connects TRBV5-5 to TRBJ1-1; TRBD1 matches 8 bases. Germline CDR1 is SGHKS and CDR2 is YYEKEE (reference sequence). This CDR3 is built from 14 residues. Trimming took 5 bases from V and 4 from J; bases not matched to a gene: 7. This CDR3 reads CASRRPGGATEAFF. The CDR3, as DNA: TGTGCCAGCAGACGACCAGGGGGCGCCACTGAAGCTTTCTTT.

The gene calls are TRBV6-1 and TRBJ1-1; D perhaps matches TRBD1 (6 bases). V dropped 5 bases and J dropped 8 bases, with 18 bases sitting between them. Germline values: CDR1 MNHNS, CDR2 SASEGT. The CDR3 extends over 14 amino acids. The CDR3, as DNA: TGTGCCAGCAGTCACAGCGGGACATTCGGGGAAGCTTTCTTT. Encoded protein: CASSHSGTFGEAFF.

This chain links TRBV11-3 with TRBJ2-3, with TRBD2 identical over 13 bases. The CDR3 runs to 17 residues. In germline, CDR1 is SGHNT, CDR2 YENEEA. With V trimmed by 5 bases and J by 2 bases, 7 bases remained unmatched. DNA of the CDR3: TGTGCCAGCAGCCCAGGGACTAGCGGGATGAACACAGATACGCAGTATTTT. Translation: CASSPGTSGMNTDTQYF.

The chain employs TRBV30 and TRBJ2-7, with 9 bases aligning to TRBD2. The CDR3 loop spans 14 amino acids. Unmatched junction bases numbered 7, after V lost 2 bases and J lost 5 bases. From germline, CDR1 is GTSNPN and CDR2 SVGIG (reference sequence). Written as DNA, the CDR3 is TGTGCCTGGAGTAAGGTATTAGCGGGGGACGAGCAGTACTTC. Residues: CAWSKVLAGDEQYF.

CDR3 protein: CASSPVSGLSGTEAFF. The CDR3, as DNA: TGTGCCAGCTCACCAGTCTCCGGACTCTCAGGGACTGAAGCTTTCTTT. J is TRBJ1-1 and V is TRBV18; D perhaps matches TRBD1 (5 bases). Trimming stripped 2 bases from V and 5 bases from J, with 18 bases between. CDR1 KGHSH and CDR2 LQKENI come from the germline V gene. CDR3 length equals 16 residues.

This clone occurred a few times. V usage is TRBV7-9 and J usage is TRBJ1-2; a possible D gene is TRBD1 (5 bases). CDR3 length: 17 residues. Between the trimmed V and J ends, which lost 2 bases and 0 bases, there was a span of 16 bases. Looked up from germline, CDR1 is SEHNR and CDR2 is FQNEAQ (reference sequence). The CDR3 nucleotides are TGTGCCAGCAGCTTATTCACAGGACCACAAGCTAACTATGGCTACACCTTC. This sequence encodes CASSLFTGPQANYGYTF.

The CDR3 loop reads CASSPPHSGNTIYF. As DNA, the CDR3 is TGTGCCAGCTCACCACCGCATTCTGGAAACACCATATATTTT. The V gene is TRBV18, the J gene TRBJ1-3; D unclear. CDR3 length: 14 residues. Germline V gene sequence: CDR1 KGHSH, CDR2 LQKENI. V lost 0 bases and J lost 1, with 4 bases in between. The full variable domain, in which reference TRBV18 and TRBJ1-3 provide the parts outside the CDR3, is NAGVMQNPRHLVRRRGQEARLRCSPMKGHSHVYWYRQLPEEGLKFMVYLQKENIIDESGMPKERFSAEFPKEGPSILRIQQVVRGDSAAYFCASSPPHSGNTIYFGEGSWLTVV.

This chain links TRBV2 with TRBJ1-2, with 11 bases fitting TRBD1. The J segment lost 1 base and the V segment lost 6 bases, leaving 13 bases of the junction unmatched. This CDR3 contains 18 residues. Germline CDR1 reads SNHLY; CDR2 reads FYNNEI. CDR3 sequence: CASRAGQGAFVINYGYTF. As DNA, the CDR3 is TGTGCCAGCAGGGCCGGACAGGGGGCCTTCGTTATTAACTATGGCTACACCTTC.

There are a few counts of this clone. The chain's CDR3 is CASSVGHSNQPQHF. In DNA, the CDR3 is TGTGCCAGCAGTGTGGGACATAGCAATCAGCCCCAGCATTTT. The chain has TRBV6-1 and TRBJ1-5; weak D call: TRBD1 (6 bases). The germline V and J ends were trimmed by 4 bases and 0 bases, with 7 bases remaining between them. The length of the CDR3 is 14 residues. Germline-derived CDR1 and CDR2 are MNHNS and SASEGT.

The chain recombines TRBV27 with TRBJ1-3, with D unresolved. CDR1 is MNHEY and CDR2 is SMNVEV in the germline V gene (reference sequence). V lost 9 bases and J 0 bases, leaving 12 bases between the germline ends. This CDR3 has 14 amino acids. This chain's CDR3 is CASSSANSGNTIYF. CDR3 DNA sequence: TGTGCCAGTTCGTCGGCCAACTCTGGAAACACCATATATTTT.

The chain employs TRBV7-7 and TRBJ2-6; D gene unclear. Trimming shortened V by 5 bases and J by 5 bases, and 25 bases separated the two germline ends. The CDR3 contains 19 residues. CDR1 SSHAT and CDR2 FNYEAQ come from the germline V gene (reference sequence). The CDR3 sequence: CASSRLCKCHKSRANVLTF. CDR3 DNA sequence: TGTGCCAGCAGCAGACTTTGTAAGTGCCACAAAAGTCGGGCCAACGTCCTGACTTTC.

In this sample, this clone turned up a few times. This chain links TRBV7-2 with TRBJ1-4, with D perhaps matching TRBD1 (6 bases). The CDR3 covers 15 residues. Germline CDR1 and CDR2: SGHTA and FQGNSA. The V gene lost 1 base and the J gene lost 8 bases, with 14 bases spanning the gap. Written as DNA, the CDR3 is TGTGCCAGCAGCTTAGGAGGCAGGGGAAGCGAAAAACTGTTTTTT. This gives the protein CASSLGGRGSEKLFF.

Only a few counts were recorded for this clone. The chain has TRBV5-1 and TRBJ1-4, with D hard to call. The CDR3 consists of 15 residues. The V gene's germline CDR1 is SGHRS and CDR2 YFSETQ. The ends were cut back, 4 bases at V and 2 bases at J, with 12 bases in the middle. Here the CDR3 reads CASSSGRPTNEKLFF. Here the CDR3 DNA reads TGCGCCAGCAGCAGCGGGAGGCCGACTAATGAAAAACTGTTTTTT.

This clone has more than one count but fewer than ten. The rearrangement links TRBV13 to TRBJ2-1; D is possibly TRBD2 (6 bases). Deletions cut 0 bases from V and 12 bases from J, with 18 bases between. The CDR3 loop spans 15 amino acids. Germline V gene lookup returns CDR1 PRHDT and CDR2 FYEKMQ (reference sequence). Here the CDR3 DNA reads TGTGCCAGCAGCTTAGGTCGGGGGACCTTATACGTGCAGTTCTTC. Translated, it gives CASSLGRGTLYVQFF.

The chain uses TRBV20-1 and TRBJ2-1; no reliable D call. The V gene's germline CDR1 is DFQATT and CDR2 SNEGSKA (reference sequence). The V gene lost 4 bases and the J gene lost 10 bases, with 11 bases spanning the gap. The CDR3 has 11 amino acids. CDR3 DNA: TGCAGTGCTACCTCGTCGACGGAGCAGTTCTTC. It specifies CSATSSTEQFF.